The present entry profiles one T cell receptor beta chain with its context. No cognate antigen has been identified for it. No quality values exist for individual bases; no much larger clone is one base distant. The instrument was an Illumina NovaSeq 6000. Using 5'RACE with constant-segment primers, TCRalpha and TCRbeta cDNA libraries were constructed, with sample barcodes and unique molecular identifiers added in the process. RNA was extracted from every sample with Trizol reagent. Libraries were amplified in two PCR steps, with a second sample barcode and Illumina TruSeq adapters added in the second step. Sequencing of libraries was performed on an Illumina NovaSeq with 2 x 150 bp paired-end reads. As for the authors' bioinformatics: Reads were demultiplexed and collapsed into UMI-guided consensus sequences with migec v1.2.7. Using mixcr v2.1.11, UMI consensuses were aligned to TRA and TRB V and J templates and then assembled into clonotypes. Clonotypes were classified as expanded or contracted when called significant by both edgeR and NoisET, with noise models trained on biological replicates. For edgeR calls, the cutoffs were a false discovery rate-adjusted p below 0.01 and a log2 fold-change threshold of 1. As an exploratory analysis of dynamics, PCA with hierarchical clustering was applied to max-normalized trajectories of the 1000 most abundant clonotypes. Each responding clone was given a CD4 or CD8 phenotype based on the CD4+ and CD8+ repertoires, which had been sequenced separately. TCRdb handled the public reads itself, with Q25 trimming in fastp and clone calling in MiXCR, and kept productive beta chains. Under each unique CDR3 protein, matching rows form one entry showing the most common genes and DNA. None of the V and J calls come from the authors' own analysis; TCRdb made them. The sample table shows some 300,000 distinct CDR3 sequences, and under 25% are seen once. The top ten clones comprise roughly 23% of the sample.

This specimen comes from a study of T-cell memory formation after mild COVID-19 (TCRdb year 2021). Turning to the overall study: TCR sequence clusters from the two donors were found to be largely donor specific. T-cell clones expanding and contracting after mild COVID-19 in two donors were tracked by longitudinal TCRalpha and TCRbeta repertoire sequencing. Two young, previously healthy adult volunteers, one female and one male, were included in the cohort.

Ficoll-Paque density gradient centrifugation was used to isolate PBMCs. General findings and caveats noted by the study authors: Some responding clones were detected in pre-infection memory, which suggested that pre-existing cross-reactive memory T cells had joined the SARS-CoV-2 response. From day 15 to 85, contracting clones showed balanced CD4/CD8 phenotypes, whereas a second wave of clones that expanded from day 15 to 37 leaned towards CD4+. The second-wave clones that peaked on day 37 were not confirmed to be SARS-CoV-2 specific. Only a couple of mild cases were covered by the study, and larger cohorts that include severe cases with pre-infection samples were considered necessary. Contracting CD4+ clones were found mainly in CM and EM memory subsets, while CD8+ clones were enriched in EMRA.

From the cysteine up to the phenylalanine, the CDR3 has a length of 15 residues. Only CDR3 DNA remains: 45 bases, in frame from the first base. V sheds 2 bases and J sheds 2 bases, leaving 10 bases between their ends. The germline V gene yields MGHRA for CDR1 and YSYEKL for CDR2. The sequence derives from a man aged 18-30 years who had mild COVID-19 (a few samples of this study predate the infection). The sample titles of this study are shuffled in the database, so cell type and time point are left out; the donor was told from shared clones. The sequencing sample was made of PBMCs or a T cell subset sorted from them (not recorded which). Rearrangement joined TRBV4-1 to TRBJ1-3, with no D gene named confidently. CDR3 sequence: CASSQTEQTGNTIYF. In nucleotide form, the sequence is TGCGCCAGCAGCCAAACGGAGCAGACTGGAAACACCATATATTTT.